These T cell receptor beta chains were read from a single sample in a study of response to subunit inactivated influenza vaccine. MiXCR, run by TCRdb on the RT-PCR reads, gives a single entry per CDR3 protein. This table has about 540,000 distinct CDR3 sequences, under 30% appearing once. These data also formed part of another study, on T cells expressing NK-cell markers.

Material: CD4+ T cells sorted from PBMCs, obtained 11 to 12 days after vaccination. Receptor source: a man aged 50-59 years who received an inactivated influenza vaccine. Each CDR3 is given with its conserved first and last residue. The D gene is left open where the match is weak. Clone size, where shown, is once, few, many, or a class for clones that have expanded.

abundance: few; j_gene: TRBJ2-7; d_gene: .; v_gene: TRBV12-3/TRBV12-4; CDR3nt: TGTGCCAGCAACCGGGACTCCTACGAGCAGTACTTC; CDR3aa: CASNRDSYEQYF
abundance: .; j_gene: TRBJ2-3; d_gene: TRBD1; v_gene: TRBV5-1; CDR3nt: TGCGCCAGCAGCCAACTCAGGGGGCTTAGCACAGATACGCAGTATTTT; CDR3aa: CASSQLRGLSTDTQYF
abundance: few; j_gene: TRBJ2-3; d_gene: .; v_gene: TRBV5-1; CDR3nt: TGCGCCAGCAGCCCAAGTCTCATCGGGGATACGCAGTATTTT; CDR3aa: CASSPSLIGDTQYF
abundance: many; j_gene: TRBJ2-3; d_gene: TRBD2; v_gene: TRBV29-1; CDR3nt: TGCAGCCTTTGGTTAGCGGGAGTTGATACGCAGTATTTT; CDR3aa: CSLWLAGVDTQYF
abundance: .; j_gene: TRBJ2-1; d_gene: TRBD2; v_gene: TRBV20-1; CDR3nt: TGCAGTGCTAGAGATCCCTGGGTACTAGCGGGAGGAAATGAGCAGTTCTTC; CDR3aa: CSARDPWVLAGGNEQFF
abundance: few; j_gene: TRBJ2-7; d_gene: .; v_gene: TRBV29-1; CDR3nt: TGCAGCGCCGGGCGGGATCCCTCGTCCGAGCAGTACTTC; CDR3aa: CSAGRDPSSEQYF
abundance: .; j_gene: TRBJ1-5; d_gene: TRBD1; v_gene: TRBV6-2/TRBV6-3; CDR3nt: TGTGCCAGCAACGACAGGGGAAATCAGCCCCAGCATTTT; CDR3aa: CASNDRGNQPQHF
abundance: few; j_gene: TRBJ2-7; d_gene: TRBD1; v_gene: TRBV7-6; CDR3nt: TGTGCCAGCAGCTCAGGACAGGGAAAGGACGAGCAGTACTTC; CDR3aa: CASSSGQGKDEQYF
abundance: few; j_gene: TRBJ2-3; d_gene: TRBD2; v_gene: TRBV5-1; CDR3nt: TGCGCCAGCAGCTTGGTTGCGGGAGAAGATACGCAGTATTTT; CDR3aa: CASSLVAGEDTQYF
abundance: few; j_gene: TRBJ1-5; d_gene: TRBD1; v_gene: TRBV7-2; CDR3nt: TGTGCCAGCAGCTCGGGACAGGGGGCTTCACAGCCCCAGCATTTT; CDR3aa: CASSSGQGASQPQHF
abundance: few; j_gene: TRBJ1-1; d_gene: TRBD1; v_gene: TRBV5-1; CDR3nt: TGCGCCAGCAGCTTGGTCGCAGGGGGAGGCACTGAAGCTTTCTTT; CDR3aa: CASSLVAGGGTEAFF
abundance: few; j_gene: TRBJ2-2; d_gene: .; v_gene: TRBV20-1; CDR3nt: TGCAGTGCTACTGACTGGACGAACACCGGGGAGCTGTTTTTT; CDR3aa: CSATDWTNTGELFF
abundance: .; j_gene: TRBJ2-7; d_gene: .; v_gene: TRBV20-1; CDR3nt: TGCAGTGCTAAAGCAACGAGCAGGGGGGGGATATACTTC; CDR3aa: CSAKATSRGGIYF
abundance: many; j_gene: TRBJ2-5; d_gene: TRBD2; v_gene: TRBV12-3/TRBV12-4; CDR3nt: TGTGCCAGCAGTTTACGCTTCCTCGGTCTAGCGGGGCCTCACCAAGAGACCCAGTACTTC; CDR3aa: CASSLRFLGLAGPHQETQYF
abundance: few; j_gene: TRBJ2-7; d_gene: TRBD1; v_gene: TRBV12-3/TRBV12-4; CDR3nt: TGTGCCAGCAGCTCCGGGACAGCGCGGTACTTC; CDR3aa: CASSSGTARYF
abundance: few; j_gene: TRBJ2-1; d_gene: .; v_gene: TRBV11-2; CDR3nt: TGTGCCAGCAGCTTAGGAAGGTCCCTTCAGTTCTTC; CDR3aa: CASSLGRSLQFF
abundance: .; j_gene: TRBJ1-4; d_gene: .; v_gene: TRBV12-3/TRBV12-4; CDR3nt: TGTGCCAGCAGTTTTCGGAGAGGGGTTTATAATGAAAAACTGTTTTTT; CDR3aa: CASSFRRGVYNEKLFF
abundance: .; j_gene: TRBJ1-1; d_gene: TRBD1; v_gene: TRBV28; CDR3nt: TGTGCCAGCAGGCTAGACAGGGAGAACACTGAAGCTTTCTTT; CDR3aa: CASRLDRENTEAFF
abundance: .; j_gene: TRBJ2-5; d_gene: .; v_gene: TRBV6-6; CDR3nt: TGTGCCAGCACCCCTTCCAGGGACCGAACGTTGTACTTC; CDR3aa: CASTPSRDRTLYF
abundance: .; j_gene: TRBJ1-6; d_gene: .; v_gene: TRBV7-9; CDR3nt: TGTGCCAGCAGCTTGATGGGCGAGTCACCCCTCCACTTT; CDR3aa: CASSLMGESPLHF
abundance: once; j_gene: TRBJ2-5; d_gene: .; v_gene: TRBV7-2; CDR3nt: TGTGCCAGCAGCCCCCGTGGGCACGAGCAAGAGACCCAGTACTTC; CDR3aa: CASSPRGHEQETQYF
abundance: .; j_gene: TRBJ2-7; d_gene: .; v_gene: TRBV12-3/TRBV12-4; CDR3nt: TGTGCCAGCAGCGGGACACCGGTACGCGAGCAGTACTTC; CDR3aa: CASSGTPVREQYF
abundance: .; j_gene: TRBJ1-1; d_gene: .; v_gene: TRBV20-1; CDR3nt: TGCAGTGCAAACAGATTATTGAACACTGAAGCTTTCTTT; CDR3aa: CSANRLLNTEAFF
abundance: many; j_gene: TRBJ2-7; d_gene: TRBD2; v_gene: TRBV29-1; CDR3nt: TGCAGCGTTTTAGCGGGAGCTACCTCCTACGAGCAGTACTTC; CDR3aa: CSVLAGATSYEQYF
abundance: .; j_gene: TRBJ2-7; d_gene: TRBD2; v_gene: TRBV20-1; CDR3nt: TGCAGTGCCCCTAGCGGGACAACCTACGAGCAGTACTTC; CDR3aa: CSAPSGTTYEQYF
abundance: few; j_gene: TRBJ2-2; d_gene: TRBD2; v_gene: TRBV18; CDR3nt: TGTGCCAGCTCACCCCAGCTAGCGGGAGCCTCCACCGGGGAGCTGTTTTTT; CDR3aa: CASSPQLAGASTGELFF